This paragraph reports one TCR beta chain. This receptor's antigen is unknown. No much larger clonotype is one base removed from it; base qualities were not supplied. The library was prepared using the immunoSEQ multiplex PCR assay. The authors' analysis ran thus. A statistical classification framework was developed to diagnose cytomegalovirus status using the catalog of TCR beta chain sequences. TCRdb mirrors the immuneACCESS table, restricted to in-frame sequences. Some clones are absent from its copies; in checked studies, under half trace to an unresolved V gene, and the reason for the others is unknown. V and J calls plus clone size are reproduced from that table; the DNA served to infer D and trimming. The sample includes about 330,000 clones, with 75% to 90% observed a single time. The ten largest clones add up to under 0.85% of the sample. Separate from the approximately 670-subject first cohort, the validation cohort of over 90 subjects was the group to which the donors belonged.

This record belongs to a study of cytomegalovirus exposure and HLA in healthy donors (TCRdb year 2017). Looking at the study overall: A later analysis indicated that the 120 or so validation repertoires were generated on the platform also employed for the 600 to 750 repertoires of the first cohort. The study aimed to test whether signatures of past pathogen exposure could be identified by cataloging public T cell receptors. To predict cytomegalovirus infection status, the study combined high-throughput TCR immunosequencing, statistical association of individual TCRs with disease status, and machine learning. In addition to the first cohort of hundreds of subjects, a separate validation cohort of 120 different subjects was used. Points the paper makes about the study in general: While some public TCRs were present in many individuals, most TCR sequences turned up only very rarely across donors. In both the original and validation cohorts, the classifier was reported to diagnose cytomegalovirus status with high specificity and sensitivity. Three of the identified cytomegalovirus-associated TCR beta chains were confirmed in vitro to be specific for cytomegalovirus antigens. Subsequent analysis determined that TCRs grouped into clusters in the first cohort also showed a tendency toward co-occurrence across the 120 validation repertoires, and about 94% of cluster scores exceeded 0. It was suggested by the authors that the approach could potentially be generalized to other disease states and immunological phenotypes. A later analysis lacked HLA typing for the validation cohort, so it scored co-occurrence in that cohort across all 110 or so repertoires. In the study, around 150 TCR beta chains were listed as associated with cytomegalovirus.

Reading the germline V gene gives CDR1 MNHEY and CDR2 SVGAGI. Between the V and J ends, shortened by 2 bases and 3 bases respectively, the junction contains 17 bases. The CDR3, from cysteine to phenylalanine, totals 16 residues. Just CDR3 DNA is preserved here, 48 bases in frame from base 1. Sequencing was performed on PBMCs. This TCR came from a woman younger than 35 in good health and CMV-seronegative. Recombination joined TRBV6-5 with TRBJ2-7, and perhaps TRBD2 as D gene, on 7 matching bases. The CDR3 region: CASSYTASGGIYEQYF. The DNA is TGTGCCAGCAGTTACACCGCGTCGGGGGGCATCTACGAGCAGTACTTC.